Listed below are T cell receptor beta chains from one sample, sequenced in a study of beta chain features in type 1 diabetes. The method was immunoSEQ multiplex PCR; TCRdb's version includes in-frame clones alone and lacks a portion of them. This sample has more than 550,000 clones, with roughly 13% found just once. The specimen was naive CD4+ T cells from blood. Every receptor here comes from a man aged 18 to 29 with type 1 diabetes. Both conserved end residues are part of each CDR3. D genes are given only for firm matches. Some rows have no size entry. The others give once, few or many, or a class for an expanded clone.

cdr3_aa	cdr3_nt	clone_size	d_call	v_call	j_call
CASSLAGPPHGYTF	TGCGCCAGCAGCTTGGCGGGACCGCCCCATGGCTACACCTTC	-	-	TRBV5-1	TRBJ1-2
CASSPDSGTHNEQFF	TGCGCCAGCAGCCCCGATAGCGGGACCCACAATGAGCAGTTCTTC	-	TRBD2	TRBV5-1	TRBJ2-1
CASSAGQGNTGELFF	TGTGCCAGCAGCGCCGGACAGGGGAACACCGGGGAGCTGTTTTTT	-	TRBD1	TRBV6-1	TRBJ2-2
CASSPPPSYEQYF	TGTGCCAGCAGCCCGCCCCCCTCCTACGAGCAGTACTTC	-	-	TRBV6-5	TRBJ2-7
CASSHELTGGSYEQYF	TGCGCCAGCAGCCACGAATTGACAGGGGGCAGTTACGAGCAGTACTTC	-	TRBD1	TRBV4-1	TRBJ2-7
CASSFPLAGRTYEQYF	TGTGCCAGCAGTTTCCCACTAGCGGGGCGGACCTACGAGCAGTACTTC	-	TRBD2	TRBV28	TRBJ2-7
CASSLQGGGETQYF	TGTGCCAGCAGCCTACAGGGGGGCGGCGAGACCCAGTACTTC	-	TRBD1	TRBV7-2	TRBJ2-5
CAWSVRWDNEQFF	TGTGCCTGGAGTGTACGCTGGGACAATGAGCAGTTCTTC	-	-	TRBV30	TRBJ2-1
CASSSQGPEAFF	TGTGCCAGCAGTAGTCAGGGGCCTGAAGCTTTCTTT	few	-	TRBV27	TRBJ1-1
CASSVGIYEQYF	TGTGCCAGCAGTGTGGGAATCTACGAGCAGTACTTC	-	-	TRBV2	TRBJ2-7
CASSVGISGGEQFF	TGTGCCAGCAGCGTAGGAATTAGCGGGGGTGAGCAGTTCTTC	few	TRBD2	TRBV9	TRBJ2-1
CASSVERGTDTQYF	TGTGCCAGCAGCGTAGAACGAGGCACAGATACGCAGTATTTT	few	-	TRBV9	TRBJ2-3
CASSVAGVVGQETQYF	TGTGCCAGCAGCGTGGCGGGGGTTGTGGGACAAGAGACCCAGTACTTC	few	TRBD2	TRBV9	TRBJ2-5
CAWSIGTQETQYF	TGTGCCTGGAGTATCGGAACCCAAGAGACCCAGTACTTC	-	-	TRBV30	TRBJ2-5
CASSPTGTSGSPSYNEQFF	TGTGCCAGCAGTCCTACCGGGACTAGCGGGAGCCCCTCCTACAATGAGCAGTTCTTC	-	TRBD2	TRBV27	TRBJ2-1
CASSRRQLRDSPLHF	TGTGCCAGCAGCAGACGACAACTCCGGGATTCACCCCTCCACTTT	few	-	TRBV7-3	TRBJ1-6
CASRHRDRSSYNSPLHF	TGTGCCAGCAGACACCGGGACAGGAGCTCCTATAATTCACCCCTCCACTTT	-	TRBD1	TRBV5-4	TRBJ1-6
CASSLAGSGVYEQYF	TGTGCCAGCAGCTTAGCTGGGTCAGGGGTCTACGAGCAGTACTTC	-	-	TRBV7-9	TRBJ2-7
CASSPRGLRGVNEQFF	TGTGCCAGCAGCCCCAGGGGTCTCCGGGGGGTGAATGAGCAGTTCTTC	-	-	TRBV7-9	TRBJ2-1
CASSVSPLIEKLFF	TGTGCCAGCAGCGTATCCCCCCTGATTGAAAAACTGTTTTTT	-	-	TRBV9	TRBJ1-4
CASSPLREGDTQYF	TGTGCCAGCTCACCACTCAGGGAGGGAGATACGCAGTATTTT	few	TRBD2	TRBV18	TRBJ2-3
CASSLDPWGNYGYTF	TGCGCCAGCAGCTTGGATCCCTGGGGTAACTATGGCTACACCTTC	few	-	TRBV5-1	TRBJ1-2
CASSTWTGWGTEAFF	TGTGCCAGCAGCACCTGGACAGGGTGGGGGACTGAAGCTTTCTTT	-	TRBD1	TRBV7-9	TRBJ1-1
CAWSEPGLAGAETQYF	TGTGCCTGGAGCGAGCCGGGACTAGCGGGAGCAGAGACCCAGTACTTC	few	TRBD2	TRBV30	TRBJ2-5
CAWSSGVNTEAFF	TGTGCCTGGAGTTCCGGAGTGAACACTGAAGCTTTCTTT	-	-	TRBV30	TRBJ1-1
CASSAGLAGTTDTQYF	TGTGCCAGCAGCGCGGGACTAGCGGGAACCACAGATACGCAGTATTTT	-	TRBD2	TRBV5-4	TRBJ2-3
CAWSGSDGNTIYF	TGTGCCTGGAGCGGCAGTGATGGAAACACCATATATTTT	-	-	TRBV30	TRBJ1-3
CASSLRGGSSYEQYF	TGTGCCAGCAGCTTACGAGGGGGGAGCTCCTACGAGCAGTACTTC	-	-	TRBV7-2	TRBJ2-7
CASSTGRNTEQYF	TGTGCCAGCAGCACCGGACGTAATACCGAGCAGTACTTC	many	-	TRBV7-9	TRBJ2-7
CASSYSPKMDSPLHF	TGCGCCAGCAGCTATAGTCCCAAAATGGATTCACCCCTCCACTTT	few	-	TRBV5-1	TRBJ1-6
CASSRRQGVTEAFF	TGTGCCAGCAGCCGCCGACAGGGGGTCACTGAAGCTTTCTTT	-	TRBD1	TRBV7-9	TRBJ1-1